The 3 T cell receptor beta chains below were found in one sample sequenced in a study of blood T cell repertoires in COVID-19. Clones were sequenced by immunoSEQ multiplex PCR, and TCRdb holds only the in-frame ones, with some missing. The sample holds around 190,000 clones, about 85% seen once. The sample comprised peripheral blood. The receptors come from a woman aged 60-75 years with acute or convalescent COVID-19.

This chain connects TRBV5-6 to TRBJ1-5; 8 bases agree with TRBD1. The junction had 5 bases not matched to a gene; V was cut back by 2 bases and J by 4 bases. The germline V gene encodes CDR1 SGHDT and CDR2 YYEEEE. CDR3 length: 15 amino acids. The CDR3 region has the DNA TGTGCCAGCAGCTTAAGGACAGGGTATAATCAGCCCCAGCATTTT. This sequence encodes CASSLRTGYNQPQHF.

This chain connects TRBV13 to TRBJ1-2, with TRBD1 matching over 8 bases. The germline gives CDR1 PRHDT, CDR2 FYEKMQ (reference sequence). With 2 bases clipped from V and 4 bases from J, the junction kept 6 bases outside the gene matches. CDR3 length: 15 amino acids. The CDR3 here is CASSLNQGAGYGYTF. The CDR3 nucleotides read TGTGCCAGCAGCTTAAATCAGGGGGCGGGCTATGGCTACACCTTC. Full variable domain (outside the CDR3, taken from reference TRBV13 and TRBJ1-2): AAGVIQSPRHLIKEKRETATLKCYPIPRHDTVYWYQQGPGQDPQFLISFYEKMQSDKGSIPDRFSAQQFSDYHSELNMSSLELGDSALYFCASSLNQGAGYGYTFGSGTRLTVV.

This rearrangement joins TRBV28 to TRBJ1-1, with a possible D match to TRBD1 (6 bases). Trimming took 6 bases from V and 6 from J, leaving 26 bases between them. The CDR3 totals 17 residues. Per germline, CDR1 MDHEN and CDR2 SYDVKM. This CDR3 reads CASREPNRASRSSEAFF. In DNA form, the CDR3 reads TGTGCCAGCAGGGAACCAAACAGGGCGTCGAGAAGTTCTGAAGCTTTCTTT.